One sample yielded the 18 T cell receptor beta chains listed below, sequenced in a study of cytomegalovirus exposure and HLA in healthy donors. The PCR had 60 Vbeta and 13 Jbeta primers. Sequencing used immunoSEQ multiplex PCR; TCRdb keeps in-frame clones, though not all of them. The sample has 200,000 or so clones; approximately 80% are singletons. Input material: PBMCs. The receptor source for this set is a boy younger than 10 in good health and CMV-seronegative.

In its sample, this clone was seen a few times. The chain uses TRBV9 and TRBJ2-3; D perhaps matches TRBD2 (5 bases). The V end was cut by 7 bases, the J end by 2 bases, with 11 bases between. The germline V gene has CDR1 SGDLS and CDR2 YYNGEE. The CDR3 is 13 amino acids. CDR3 sequence (DNA): TGTGCCAGCGGAGGACCCGCCACAGATACGCAGTATTTT. It translates to CASGGPATDTQYF.

This chain links TRBV6-1 with TRBJ2-7, with D possibly matching TRBD2 (5 bases). V lost 10 bases and J lost 7, with 20 bases in between. This CDR3 region has 13 residues. Germline CDR1 reads MNHNS; CDR2 reads SASEGT. The CDR3 here is CATQDQPGWEQYF. CDR3 DNA sequence: TGTGCCACCCAAGACCAGCCGGGATGGGAGCAGTACTTC.

V usage is TRBV29-1 and J usage is TRBJ2-5, with 9 bases that match TRBD1. The DNA end is more similar to TRBJ2-7, so the J call may be wrong. Looked up from germline, CDR1 is SQVTM and CDR2 is ANQGSEA. The CDR3 totals 13 residues. Here the CDR3 DNA reads TGCAGCGTTGAACCGACAGGGGGAAACGAGCAGTACTTC. It yields the protein CSVEPTGGNEQYF.

The chain is built from TRBV14 and TRBJ2-1; the D gene is possibly TRBD2 (6 bases). Germline CDR1 is SGHDN and CDR2 is FVKESK. V lost 1 base and J 7 bases, leaving 14 bases between the germline ends. The CDR3 extends over 15 amino acids. The CDR3 sequence is CASSQVGHRGNEQFF. The CDR3 bases are TGTGCCAGCAGCCAAGTAGGGCACCGGGGGAATGAGCAGTTCTTC.

V gene TRBV13 combines with J gene TRBJ2-5; 11 nucleotides line up with TRBD2. The CDR3 runs to 16 residues. CDR1 is PRHDT, CDR2 FYEKMQ, per germline (reference sequence). Losses at the gene ends were 3 bases for V and 4 bases for J; bases not matched to a gene: 7. The chain's CDR3 is CASSLNSGGAGETQYF. The DNA of the CDR3 is TGTGCCAGCAGCTTGAATAGCGGGGGGGCGGGAGAGACCCAGTACTTC.

The chain recombines TRBV4-2 with TRBJ2-7; 11 bases fit TRBD2. V was clipped by 0 bases and J by 4 bases; unmatched bases: 11. The germline V gene encodes CDR1 LGHNA and CDR2 YNFKEQ. The CDR3 consists of 18 residues. CDR3 loop: CASSQEWVAGGSAYEQYF. CDR3 DNA sequence: TGTGCCAGCAGCCAAGAGTGGGTAGCGGGAGGGTCGGCGTACGAGCAGTACTTC.

This chain links TRBV30 with TRBJ2-1; TRBD2 agrees at 9 bases. This CDR3 is 14 amino acids long. Germline lookup yields CDR1 GTSNPN and CDR2 SVGIG (reference sequence). The ends lost 1 base at V and 7 bases at J; junction bases unmatched: 5. CDR3 nucleotides: TGTGCCTGGAGTGGTACGGCGGGAGGGAATGAGCAGTTCTTC. Protein: CAWSGTAGGNEQFF.

This clone has just one count. The chain has TRBV5-1 and TRBJ1-1; 8 positions agree with TRBD1. Per germline, CDR1 SGHRS and CDR2 YFSETQ. The J segment lost 0 bases and the V segment lost 7 bases, leaving 11 bases of the junction unmatched. The CDR3 loop spans 16 amino acids. This CDR3 reads CASGQDRGGMNTEAFF. DNA for the CDR3: TGCGCCAGCGGACAAGACAGGGGTGGTATGAACACTGAAGCTTTCTTT.

V and J are TRBV6-6 and TRBJ2-2; D is perhaps TRBD1 (6 bases). Germline CDR1 and CDR2: MNHNY and SVGAGI (reference sequence). The CDR3 is 16 amino acids. V was cut by 4 bases and J by 5 bases, with 17 bases left in between. This CDR3 reads CASSSQGPPGTGELFF. CDR3 sequence (DNA): TGTGCCAGCAGTTCTCAGGGGCCTCCGGGGACCGGGGAGCTGTTTTTT.

The chain uses TRBV7-8 and TRBJ1-6; D uncertain. Germline-derived CDR1 and CDR2 are SGHVS and FQNEAQ. The CDR3 runs 18 residues. V shed 5 bases and J shed 0 bases, with 17 bases lying between them. Written as DNA, the CDR3 is TGTGCCAGCAGCCAATTACTCGGGTCAAGCTCCTATAATTCACCCCTCCACTTT. This codes for CASSQLLGSSSYNSPLHF.

This chain links TRBV6-1 with TRBJ2-7, with 10 bases lining up with TRBD1. The V gene end was trimmed by 8 bases and the J gene end by 7 bases; junction bases not matched to a gene: 11. CDR1 and CDR2 (germline): MNHNS, SASEGT. The CDR3 has 14 residues. The CDR3: CASGRTGGVDEQYF. The CDR3 DNA reads as TGTGCCAGCGGCCGGACAGGGGGGGTGGATGAGCAGTACTTC.

V usage is TRBV7-9 and J usage is TRBJ2-1, with 10 bases matching TRBD2. This CDR3 has 18 residues. Trimming removed 4 bases from V and 0 bases from J; junction bases left unmatched: 9. Germline assignment: CDR1 SEHNR and CDR2 FQNEAQ (reference sequence). CDR3 nucleotides: TGTGCCAGCAGCTCCTCACTAGCGGGACCGAGCTCCTACAATGAGCAGTTCTTC. Translated, it gives CASSSSLAGPSSYNEQFF.

This clone appeared a few times. The chain couples TRBV7-6 to TRBJ2-6, with 7 bases that match TRBD1. CDR3 size: 19 residues. After removal of 5 bases from V and 0 bases from J, the junction contained 13 bases not matched to a gene. Germline CDR1 is SGHVS and CDR2 is FNYEAQ. The CDR3, as DNA: TGTGCCAGCAGCCCATCAACGGGACAGCGAAGCTCTGGGGCCAACGTCCTGACTTTC. It translates to CASSPSTGQRSSGANVLTF. The complete variable domain, with remaining parts taken from reference TRBV7-6 and TRBJ2-6, reads GAGVSQSPRYKVTKRGQDVALRCDPISGHVSLYWYRQALGQGPEFLTYFNYEAQQDKSGLPNDRFSAERPEGSISTLTIQRTEQRDSAMYRCASSPSTGQRSSGANVLTFGAGSRLTVL.

The rearrangement links TRBV27 to TRBJ2-3; weak D call: TRBD2 (6 bases). The V end was cut by 4 bases, the J end by 3 bases, with 14 bases between. This CDR3 spans 15 amino acids. The germline V gene has CDR1 MNHEY and CDR2 SMNVEV (reference sequence). In DNA form, the CDR3 reads TGTGCCAGCAGTTCGCCCCGGGAGTTGACAGATACGCAGTATTTT. Translating it yields CASSSPRELTDTQYF.

Only a few counts were recorded for this clone. V gene TRBV12-5 combines with J gene TRBJ2-1; 15 bases line up with TRBD2. J lost 5 bases, V lost 1 base, and 0 bases had no gene match. The germline V gene encodes CDR1 LGHNT and CDR2 FRNRAP. The CDR3 totals 16 residues. The CDR3 loop is CASGLGTSGRDNEQFF. The CDR3 bases are TGTGCTAGTGGTTTGGGGACTAGCGGGAGGGACAATGAGCAGTTCTTC.

The V call is TRBV27, the J call TRBJ1-1; tentative D call: TRBD1 (5 bases). V lost 5 bases and J lost 4, with 11 bases in between. The germline V gene has CDR1 MNHEY and CDR2 SMNVEV (reference sequence). The CDR3 is 13 residues long. CDR3 loop: CASSPGRGTEAFF. The CDR3 DNA reads as TGTGCCAGCAGTCCAGGGAGGGGCACTGAAGCTTTCTTT.

The rearrangement uses TRBV20-1 and TRBJ2-1; TRBD2 matches 7 bases. From germline, CDR1 is DFQATT and CDR2 SNEGSKA (reference sequence). The CDR3 is 11 amino acids. The trim removed 6 bases at V and 13 bases at J, leaving 9 bases unmatched. The CDR3 sequence is CSAIPGGPQFF. The DNA for the CDR3 is TGCAGTGCGATACCGGGAGGTCCCCAGTTCTTC.

V usage is TRBV9 and J usage is TRBJ1-4, with 7 nucleotides matching TRBD1. CDR3 length equals 15 residues. V shed 4 bases and J 0 bases; nucleotides not matched to a gene: 3. The germline gives CDR1 SGDLS, CDR2 YYNGEE. In DNA form, the CDR3 reads TGTGCCAGCAGCACGGGACAGCCAACTAATGAAAAACTGTTTTTT. This translates into CASSTGQPTNEKLFF.